The 7 T cell receptor beta chains below were found in one sample sequenced in a study of control samples from healthy donors and cancer patients. This table comes from immunoSEQ multiplex PCR, and its TCRdb copy is limited to in-frame clones, with some not included. The sample carries 170,000 or so clones, just under 95% recorded once. The sample consisted of blood. These receptors all stem from a man between 18 and 35 years old in good health.

This chain connects TRBV2 to TRBJ2-7, with TRBD1 identical over 10 bases. CDR3 length: 14 residues. V was clipped by 6 bases and J by 3 bases; unmatched bases: 5. Germline assignment: CDR1 SNHLY and CDR2 FYNNEI. CDR3 DNA sequence: TGTGCCAGCAGGGACAGGGGGAACGTCTACGAGCAGTACTTC. Protein product: CASRDRGNVYEQYF.

This clone was picked up one time. The chain couples TRBV7-9 to TRBJ2-7; 8 bases match TRBD2. The CDR3 consists of 15 residues. CDR1 and CDR2 (germline): SEHNR, FQNEAQ (reference sequence). With 6 bases clipped from V and 4 bases from J, the junction kept 11 bases outside the gene matches. This CDR3 is CASSPTLAVTYEQYF. The CDR3, as DNA: TGTGCCAGCAGTCCTACACTAGCGGTTACTTACGAGCAGTACTTC.

This chain connects TRBV3-1 (or the pseudogene TRBV3-2) to TRBJ1-1, with D hard to call. This CDR3 region has 15 residues. Germline V gene lookup returns CDR1 LGHDT and CDR2 YNNKEL (reference sequence). V was trimmed by 2 bases and J by 0 bases, leaving 10 bases between them. CDR3 coding DNA: TGTGCCAGCAGCCAATGGAGTGTCGTGAACACTGAAGCTTTCTTT. Translating gives CASSQWSVVNTEAFF.

This clone has only one observation. This sequence joins TRBV2 and TRBJ1-5, with TRBD1 as a possible D gene (6 bases). Germline CDR1 reads SNHLY; CDR2 reads FYNNEI. V was clipped by 6 bases and J by 9 bases, with 12 bases between them. The CDR3 runs 12 residues. CDR3 in DNA: TGTGCCAGCAGGGCAGGGGACATGCCCCAGCATTTT. Translation: CASRAGDMPQHF.

V usage is TRBV21-1 and J usage is TRBJ2-7; the table's D call, TRBD1, was not checked against the DNA. TRBV21-1 is tagged as a pseudogene. The CDR3 extends over 13 amino acids. The CDR3 reads CASSRDRDHEQYF. The CDR3 region has the DNA TGTGCCAGCAGCCGGGACAGGGATCACGAGCAGTACTTC.

V gene TRBV5-1 combines with J gene TRBJ1-1, with D perhaps TRBD1 (5 bases). The CDR3 sequence is 13 residues long. Trimming took 1 base from V and 4 from J, leaving 8 bases between them. The germline V gene encodes CDR1 SGHRS and CDR2 YFSETQ. The CDR3 region has the DNA TGCGCCAGCAGCTTGCAGGGAGGCACTGAAGCTTTCTTT. Encoded protein: CASSLQGGTEAFF.

The rearrangement links TRBV5-5 to TRBJ2-2; 8 bases align to TRBD2. Trimming at V came to 0 bases and at J to 7 bases, leaving 2 bases not matched to a gene. The CDR3 contains 14 residues. CDR1 and CDR2 (germline): SGHKS, YYEKEE (reference sequence). The CDR3 here is CASSLALAVGELFF. The CDR3 DNA follows: TGTGCCAGCAGCTTGGCACTAGCGGTCGGGGAGCTGTTTTTT.